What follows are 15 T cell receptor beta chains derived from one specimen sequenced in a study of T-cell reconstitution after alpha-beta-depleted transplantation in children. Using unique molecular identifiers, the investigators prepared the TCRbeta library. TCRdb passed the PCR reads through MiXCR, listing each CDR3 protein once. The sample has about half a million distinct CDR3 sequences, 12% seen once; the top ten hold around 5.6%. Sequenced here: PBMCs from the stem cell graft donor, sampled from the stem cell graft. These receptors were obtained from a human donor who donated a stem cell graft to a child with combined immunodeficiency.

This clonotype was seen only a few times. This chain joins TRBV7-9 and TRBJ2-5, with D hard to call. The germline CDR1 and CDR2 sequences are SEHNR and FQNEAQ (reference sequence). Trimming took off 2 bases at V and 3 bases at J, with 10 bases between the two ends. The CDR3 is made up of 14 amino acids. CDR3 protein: CASSLSSREETQYF. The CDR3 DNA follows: TGTGCCAGCAGCTTATCTTCTAGGGAAGAGACCCAGTACTTC.

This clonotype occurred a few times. Here the CDR3 reads CASSRKGQSSYEQYF. The CDR3 bases are TGTGCCAGCAGCCGGAAGGGACAGAGCTCCTACGAGCAGTACTTC. The chain has TRBV3-1 and TRBJ2-7, with TRBD1 matching 7 bases. Germline V gene lookup returns CDR1 LGHDT and CDR2 YNNKEL (reference sequence). CDR3 length: 15 amino acids. Losses at the gene ends were 4 bases for V and 0 bases for J; bases not matched to a gene: 6.

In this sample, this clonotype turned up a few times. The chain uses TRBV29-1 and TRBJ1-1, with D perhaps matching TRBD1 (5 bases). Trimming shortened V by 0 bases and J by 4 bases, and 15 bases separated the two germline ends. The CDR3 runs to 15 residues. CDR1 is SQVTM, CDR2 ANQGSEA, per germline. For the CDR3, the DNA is TGCAGCGTTGAAGAATGGGGGAGGATAGGCACTGAAGCTTTCTTT. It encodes CSVEEWGRIGTEAFF.

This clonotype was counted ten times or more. This CDR3 reads CASSYSMTSGRYEQYF. The CDR3 bases are TGTGCCAGCAGTTACTCGATGACTAGCGGGAGGTACGAGCAGTACTTC. This rearrangement joins TRBV6-2 or TRBV6-3 to TRBJ2-7; TRBD2 matches at 13 bases. The CDR3 consists of 16 residues. Looked up from germline, CDR1 is MNHEY and CDR2 is SVGEGT. After removal of 0 bases from V and 4 bases from J, the junction contained 3 bases not matched to a gene.

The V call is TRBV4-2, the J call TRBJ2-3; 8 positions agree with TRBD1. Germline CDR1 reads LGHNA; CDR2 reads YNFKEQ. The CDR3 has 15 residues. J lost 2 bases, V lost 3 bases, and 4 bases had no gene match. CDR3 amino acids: CASSHGQGITDTQYF. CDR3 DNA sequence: TGTGCCAGCAGCCACGGACAGGGAATCACAGATACGCAGTATTTT.

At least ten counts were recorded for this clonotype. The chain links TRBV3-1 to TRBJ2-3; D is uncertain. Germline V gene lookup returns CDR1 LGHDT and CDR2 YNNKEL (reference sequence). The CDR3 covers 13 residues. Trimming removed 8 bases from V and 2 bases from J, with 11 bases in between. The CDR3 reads CASCPTNTDTQYF. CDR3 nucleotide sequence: TGTGCCAGCTGTCCTACGAACACAGATACGCAGTATTTT.

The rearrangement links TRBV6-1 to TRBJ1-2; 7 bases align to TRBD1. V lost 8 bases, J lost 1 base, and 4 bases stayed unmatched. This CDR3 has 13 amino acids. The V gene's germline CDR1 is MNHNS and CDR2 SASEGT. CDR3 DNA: TGTGCCAGCGGACAGGACTTTAACTATGGCTACACCTTC. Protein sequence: CASGQDFNYGYTF.

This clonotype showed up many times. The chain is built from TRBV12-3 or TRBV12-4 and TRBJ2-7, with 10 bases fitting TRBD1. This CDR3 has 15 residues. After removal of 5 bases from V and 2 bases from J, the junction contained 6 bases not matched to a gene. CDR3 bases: TGTGCCAGCAGTCTGTGGGACAGGGGAGCCTACGAGCAGTACTTC. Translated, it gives CASSLWDRGAYEQYF.

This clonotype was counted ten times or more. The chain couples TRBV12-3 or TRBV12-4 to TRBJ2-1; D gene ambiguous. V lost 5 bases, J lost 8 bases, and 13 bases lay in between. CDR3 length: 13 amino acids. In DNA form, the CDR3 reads TGTGCCAGCAGTCCGTCACGATTGGATGAGCAGTTCTTC. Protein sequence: CASSPSRLDEQFF.

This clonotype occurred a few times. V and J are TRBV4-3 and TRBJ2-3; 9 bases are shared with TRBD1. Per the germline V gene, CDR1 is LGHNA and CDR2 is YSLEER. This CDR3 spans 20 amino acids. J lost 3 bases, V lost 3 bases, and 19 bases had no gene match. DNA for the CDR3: TGCGCCAGCAGCCAGGGAATGACAGGGGGATGGGGACGGGGAACAGATACGCAGTATTTT. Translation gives CASSQGMTGGWGRGTDTQYF.

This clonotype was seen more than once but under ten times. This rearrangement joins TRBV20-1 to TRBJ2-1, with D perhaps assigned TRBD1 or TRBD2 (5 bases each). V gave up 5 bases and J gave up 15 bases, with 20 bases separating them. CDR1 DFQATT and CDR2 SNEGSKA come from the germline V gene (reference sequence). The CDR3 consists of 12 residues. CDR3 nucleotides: TGCAGTGCTGGAGCCGGGACCCGTAATCTGTTCTTC. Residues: CSAGAGTRNLFF.

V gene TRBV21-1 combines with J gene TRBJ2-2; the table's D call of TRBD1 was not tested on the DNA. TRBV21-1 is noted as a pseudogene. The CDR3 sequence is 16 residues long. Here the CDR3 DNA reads TGTGCCAGCAGCGGCGGGACAGCTACGAACACCGGGGAGCTGTTTTTT. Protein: CASSGGTATNTGELFF.

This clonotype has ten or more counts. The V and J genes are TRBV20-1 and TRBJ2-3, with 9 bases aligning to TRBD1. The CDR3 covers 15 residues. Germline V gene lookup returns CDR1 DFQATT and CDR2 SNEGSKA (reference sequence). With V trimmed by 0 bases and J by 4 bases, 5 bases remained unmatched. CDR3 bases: TGCAGTGCTAGAGATGGGACAGGGAAGGCAGATACGCAGTATTTT. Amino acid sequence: CSARDGTGKADTQYF.

CDR3 sequence reads: CASSVDRGQNYGYTF. CDR3 sequence (DNA): TGTGCCAGCAGCGTCGACAGGGGGCAGAACTATGGCTACACCTTC. This rearrangement joins TRBV9 to TRBJ1-2; 10 nucleotides line up with TRBD1. Germline values: CDR1 SGDLS, CDR2 YYNGEE. The length of the CDR3 is 15 residues. Trimming at V came to 2 bases and at J to 2 bases, leaving 3 bases not matched to a gene.

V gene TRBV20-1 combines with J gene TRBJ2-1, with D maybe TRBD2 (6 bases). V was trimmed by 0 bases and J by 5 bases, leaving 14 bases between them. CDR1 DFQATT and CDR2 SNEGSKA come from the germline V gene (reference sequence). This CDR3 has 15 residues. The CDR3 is CSARDGRGSHNEQFF. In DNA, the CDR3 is TGCAGTGCTAGAGATGGGCGGGGCAGCCACAATGAGCAGTTCTTC.